Listed below are T cell receptor beta chains from one sample, sequenced in a study of CD8 T cells in cerebrospinal fluid in Alzheimer's disease. TCRdb re-called the 10x single-cell sequencing reads and catalogs CDR3 proteins one per entry, DNA excluded. Found here are about 720 distinct CDR3 sequences; the top ten clones hold roughly a fifth. The specimen was cerebrospinal fluid. All receptors derive from a human donor in good health. The CDR3 runs from the conserved cysteine through the conserved F or W. The order of the fields is V gene, J gene, clone size, CDR3 protein. Only part of the rows carry a size: once, few, many, or a class if the clone is expanded.

v_gene: TRBV6-1
j_gene: TRBJ1-5
abundance: medium-sized
CDR3aa: CASSEGTGGVHQPQHF

v_gene: TRBV7-8
j_gene: TRBJ2-7
abundance: medium-sized
CDR3aa: CASSLEGGGSYEQYF

v_gene: TRBV5-6
j_gene: TRBJ2-5
abundance: large
CDR3aa: CASSLFLETQYF

v_gene: TRBV7-9
j_gene: TRBJ1-3
abundance: .
CDR3aa: CASSLIGTVERTGNTIYF

v_gene: TRBV4-1
j_gene: TRBJ2-3
abundance: medium-sized
CDR3aa: CASSARDGPWDTQYF

v_gene: TRBV6-5
j_gene: TRBJ2-7
abundance: medium-sized
CDR3aa: CASSYQRISSYEQYF

v_gene: TRBV4-1
j_gene: TRBJ2-5
abundance: medium-sized
CDR3aa: CASSQDLTSGWKTQYF

v_gene: TRBV5-1
j_gene: TRBJ1-2
abundance: medium-sized
CDR3aa: CASSPELGNSYGYTF

v_gene: TRBV29-1
j_gene: TRBJ2-1
abundance: large
CDR3aa: CSALLRGPSSYNEQFF

v_gene: TRBV27
j_gene: TRBJ1-6
abundance: medium-sized
CDR3aa: CASSSHWGSRSPLHF

v_gene: TRBV12-3/TRBV12-4
j_gene: TRBJ1-4
abundance: medium-sized
CDR3aa: CASSLGEGKLFF

v_gene: TRBV10-2
j_gene: TRBJ2-1
abundance: large
CDR3aa: CASRGSGPYNEQFF

v_gene: TRBV5-1
j_gene: TRBJ1-2
abundance: medium-sized
CDR3aa: CASSLSSFGQGGGYTF

v_gene: TRBV6-1
j_gene: TRBJ2-1
abundance: medium-sized
CDR3aa: CASSQGGGGSNEQFF

v_gene: TRBV28
j_gene: TRBJ2-3
abundance: medium-sized
CDR3aa: CASSFLAGTDTQYF

v_gene: TRBV5-1
j_gene: TRBJ2-5
abundance: medium-sized
CDR3aa: CASRTLGGPKETQYF

v_gene: TRBV5-5
j_gene: TRBJ1-1
abundance: medium-sized
CDR3aa: CASSVEWTGSTEAFF

v_gene: TRBV10-3
j_gene: TRBJ2-1
abundance: large
CDR3aa: CARVLYNEQFF

v_gene: TRBV7-8
j_gene: TRBJ1-6
abundance: medium-sized
CDR3aa: CASSPRGTGDNSPLHF

v_gene: TRBV19
j_gene: TRBJ2-6
abundance: .
CDR3aa: CASSRNSGGPFGSGANVLTF

v_gene: TRBV20-1
j_gene: TRBJ1-4
abundance: medium-sized
CDR3aa: CSARRDRNEKLFF

v_gene: TRBV11-1
j_gene: TRBJ2-1
abundance: medium-sized
CDR3aa: CASSTPTETNEQFF

v_gene: TRBV2
j_gene: TRBJ2-1
abundance: medium-sized
CDR3aa: CASKAETDEQFF

v_gene: TRBV7-9
j_gene: TRBJ2-1
abundance: large
CDR3aa: CASRTGGQGSYNEQFF

v_gene: TRBV30
j_gene: TRBJ1-4
abundance: .
CDR3aa: CAWTATNEKLFF

v_gene: TRBV6-5
j_gene: TRBJ2-7
abundance: medium-sized
CDR3aa: CASSYSRAGTGVGEQYF

v_gene: TRBV7-2
j_gene: TRBJ2-4
abundance: large
CDR3aa: CASSLAGPGAKNIQYF

v_gene: TRBV5-6
j_gene: TRBJ2-5
abundance: large
CDR3aa: CASSPDRILQETQYF

v_gene: TRBV15
j_gene: TRBJ1-4
abundance: medium-sized
CDR3aa: CATSRAGNEKLFF

v_gene: TRBV5-1
j_gene: TRBJ1-1
abundance: medium-sized
CDR3aa: CASSLIGDGTEAFF

v_gene: TRBV7-9
j_gene: TRBJ2-7
abundance: large
CDR3aa: CASSLPGKGHEQYF

v_gene: TRBV5-1
j_gene: TRBJ1-6
abundance: large
CDR3aa: CASSLGGSGSPLHF

v_gene: TRBV10-2
j_gene: TRBJ2-2
abundance: large
CDR3aa: CASLDPANTGELFF

v_gene: TRBV2
j_gene: TRBJ2-7
abundance: large
CDR3aa: CASKSSGATYEQYF

v_gene: TRBV28
j_gene: TRBJ1-4
abundance: medium-sized
CDR3aa: CASSFRDLHEKLFF

v_gene: TRBV20-1
j_gene: TRBJ2-5
abundance: large
CDR3aa: CSARYLAGGYRETQYF

v_gene: TRBV5-1
j_gene: TRBJ2-2
abundance: medium-sized
CDR3aa: CASSLARTVGRGTGELFF

v_gene: TRBV6-5
j_gene: TRBJ1-1
abundance: hyperexpanded
CDR3aa: CASRSTSVAEAFF

v_gene: TRBV24-1
j_gene: TRBJ1-2
abundance: medium-sized
CDR3aa: CATSDGRGLGGYTF

v_gene: TRBV7-2
j_gene: TRBJ2-7
abundance: large
CDR3aa: CASSLGRPGTPTYEQYF

v_gene: TRBV20-1
j_gene: TRBJ1-3
abundance: .
CDR3aa: CSARRQLERNTIYF

v_gene: TRBV4-1
j_gene: TRBJ1-1
abundance: medium-sized
CDR3aa: CASSWTGDTEAFF

v_gene: TRBV19
j_gene: TRBJ1-1
abundance: medium-sized
CDR3aa: CASSMLHMNTEAFF

v_gene: TRBV14
j_gene: TRBJ2-2
abundance: medium-sized
CDR3aa: CASSQVFSATGELFF

v_gene: TRBV30
j_gene: TRBJ2-7
abundance: medium-sized
CDR3aa: CAWRVQGDYEQYF

v_gene: TRBV7-9
j_gene: TRBJ2-7
abundance: large
CDR3aa: CASSSRTSSYEQYF

v_gene: TRBV9
j_gene: TRBJ1-3
abundance: .
CDR3aa: CASSVDSKDSGNTIYF

v_gene: TRBV7-9
j_gene: TRBJ2-1
abundance: medium-sized
CDR3aa: CASSVPKGLAPHNEQFF

v_gene: TRBV19
j_gene: TRBJ2-2
abundance: medium-sized
CDR3aa: CASRVTGELFF

v_gene: TRBV5-5
j_gene: TRBJ1-3
abundance: medium-sized
CDR3aa: CASSLGVSSGNTIYF

v_gene: TRBV12-3/TRBV12-4
j_gene: TRBJ2-3
abundance: large
CDR3aa: CASTLRAYTDTQYF

v_gene: TRBV12-3/TRBV12-4
j_gene: TRBJ2-7
abundance: medium-sized
CDR3aa: CASTSEVDHEQYF

v_gene: TRBV13
j_gene: TRBJ2-7
abundance: medium-sized
CDR3aa: CASSLSPGTLGEQYF

v_gene: TRBV29-1
j_gene: TRBJ2-1
abundance: .
CDR3aa: CSVERRTGRNEQFF

v_gene: TRBV7-9
j_gene: TRBJ2-1
abundance: hyperexpanded
CDR3aa: CASSLALAGAYNEQFF

v_gene: TRBV20-1
j_gene: TRBJ2-3
abundance: large
CDR3aa: CSANGGAGSTDTQYF

v_gene: TRBV7-8
j_gene: TRBJ1-6
abundance: large
CDR3aa: CASSLLAGGERSPLHF

v_gene: TRBV14
j_gene: TRBJ2-3
abundance: medium-sized
CDR3aa: CASSQVAGGPSDTQYF

v_gene: TRBV18
j_gene: TRBJ2-2
abundance: medium-sized
CDR3aa: CASSPRGELFF

v_gene: TRBV4-1
j_gene: TRBJ2-7
abundance: medium-sized
CDR3aa: CASSQDWGISYEQYF